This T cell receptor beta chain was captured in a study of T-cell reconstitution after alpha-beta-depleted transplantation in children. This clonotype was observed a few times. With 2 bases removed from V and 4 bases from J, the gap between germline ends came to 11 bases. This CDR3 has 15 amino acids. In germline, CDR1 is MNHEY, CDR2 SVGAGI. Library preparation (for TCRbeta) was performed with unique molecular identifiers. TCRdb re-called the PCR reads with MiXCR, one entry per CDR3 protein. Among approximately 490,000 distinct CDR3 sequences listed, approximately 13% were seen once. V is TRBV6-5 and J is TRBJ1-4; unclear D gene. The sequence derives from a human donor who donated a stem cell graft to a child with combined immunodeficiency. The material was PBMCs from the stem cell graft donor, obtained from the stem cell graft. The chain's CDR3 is CASSYGPGRNEKLFF. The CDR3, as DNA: TGTGCCAGCAGTTACGGGCCAGGTCGTAATGAAAAACTGTTTTTT.